The text below deals with one T cell receptor (beta chain). Repertoires were generated with immunoSEQ multiplex PCR, while TCRdb's copy carries only in-frame clones and drops some. The table has around 34,000 clones, about 90% seen once; the top ten hold 4.5% to 5.5%. This sample is drawn from a study of T cell changes during pregnancy in multiple sclerosis. V was clipped by 0 bases and J by 6 bases, with 8 bases between them. Germline CDR1 and CDR2: PRHDT and FYEKMQ (reference sequence). This CDR3 has 13 amino acids. This receptor was identified in a female donor with multiple sclerosis, enrolled in a pregnancy study. The chain has TRBV13 and TRBJ1-2; D not certain. The input for sequencing was CD8+ T cells from peripheral blood mononuclear cells, taken after pregnancy. The DNA for the CDR3 is TGTGCCAGCAGCTTAGGTTACGGGGATGGCTACACCTTC. This translates into CASSLGYGDGYTF.